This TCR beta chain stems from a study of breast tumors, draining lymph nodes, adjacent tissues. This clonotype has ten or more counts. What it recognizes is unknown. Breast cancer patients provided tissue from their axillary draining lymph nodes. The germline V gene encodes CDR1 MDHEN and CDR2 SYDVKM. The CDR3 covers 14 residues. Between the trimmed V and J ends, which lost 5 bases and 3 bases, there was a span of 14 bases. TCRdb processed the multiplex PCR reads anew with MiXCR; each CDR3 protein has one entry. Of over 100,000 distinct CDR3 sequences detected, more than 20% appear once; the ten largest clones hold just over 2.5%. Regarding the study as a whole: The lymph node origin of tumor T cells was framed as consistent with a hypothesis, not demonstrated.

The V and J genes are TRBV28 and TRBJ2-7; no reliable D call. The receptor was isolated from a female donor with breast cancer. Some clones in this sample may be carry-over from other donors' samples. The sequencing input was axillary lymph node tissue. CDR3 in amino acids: CASSPSTGDYEQYF. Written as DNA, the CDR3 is TGTGCCAGCAGTCCATCGACTGGCGACTACGAGCAGTACTTC. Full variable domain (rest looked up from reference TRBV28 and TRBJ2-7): DVKVTQSSRYLVKRTGEKVFLECVQDMDHENMFWYRQDPGLGLRLIYFSYDVKMKEKGDIPEGYSVSREKKERFSLILESASTNQTSMYLCASSPSTGDYEQYFGPGTRLTVT.